Below are 18 T cell receptor beta chains sequenced from a single sample in a study of OX40 agonist ivuxolimab in advanced cancers. Library creation used the immunoSEQ multiplex PCR assay. TCRdb re-hosts the immuneACCESS table, in-frame sequences only. Its copies lack some clones; in the studies checked, an unresolved V gene accounts for under half of them, and the cause for the rest is not known. Counted in this sample were about 52,000 clones; over 85% of them appeared once. Clones ranked in the top ten supply around 25% of the sample. This sample comprised CD4+ or CD8+ T cells sorted from blood, obtained in a trial of the OX40 agonist ivuxolimab. These receptors originate from an adult with an advanced solid tumor such as melanoma, head and neck, liver or kidney cancer.

The chain joins TRBV4-3 to TRBJ1-2; no clear D gene. V lost 4 bases and J 8 bases, leaving 26 bases between the germline ends. The CDR3 sequence is 17 residues long. Germline lookup yields CDR1 LGHNA and CDR2 YSLEER. This CDR3 reads CASSLSPEASFGGGYTF. CDR3 coding DNA: TGCGCCAGCAGCCTATCGCCGGAGGCATCCTTTGGCGGGGGCTACACCTTC.

The chain has TRBV27 and TRBJ2-5; D is unresolved. With 5 bases removed from V and 0 bases from J, the gap between germline ends came to 13 bases. CDR1 and CDR2 (germline): MNHEY, SMNVEV (reference sequence). The CDR3 consists of 15 residues. The CDR3 bases are TGTGCCAGCAGTACCCGGGCAGCAAACCAAGAGACCCAGTACTTC. Translation gives CASSTRAANQETQYF.

The chain carries TRBV19 and TRBJ2-1, with D possibly matching TRBD1 (7 bases). Trimming removed 3 bases at V and 2 bases at J, with 11 bases between. The CDR3 extends over 15 amino acids. Germline V gene sequence: CDR1 LNHDA, CDR2 SQIVND (reference sequence). CDR3 sequence: CASSIAGGPYNEQFF. CDR3 coding DNA: TGTGCCAGTAGTATCGCAGGGGGGCCCTACAATGAGCAGTTCTTC.

The V and J genes are TRBV28 and TRBJ2-7; a possible D gene is TRBD1 (5 bases). Germline V gene sequence: CDR1 MDHEN, CDR2 SYDVKM. CDR3 length: 14 residues. Trimming pared 6 bases from V and 4 bases from J, leaving 16 bases between. The CDR3 loop is CASSRKGVWYEQYF. The DNA for the CDR3 is TGTGCCAGCAGCCGAAAAGGGGTCTGGTACGAGCAGTACTTC.

The chain carries TRBV6-6 and TRBJ2-3; 10 nucleotides line up with TRBD1. This CDR3 comprises 15 residues. After removal of 7 bases from V and 3 bases from J, the junction contained 7 bases not matched to a gene. CDR1 and CDR2 from the germline V gene are MNHNY and SVGAGI (reference sequence). CDR3 sequence (DNA): TGTGCCAGCAACGACCGGGACAGGGGAACAGATACGCAGTATTTT. Residues: CASNDRDRGTDTQYF.

The chain employs TRBV27 and TRBJ2-2; D is ambiguous. Between the trimmed V and J ends, which lost 0 bases and 0 bases, there was a span of 14 bases. Germline-derived CDR1 and CDR2 are MNHEY and SMNVEV (reference sequence). CDR3 length: 18 amino acids. The CDR3 DNA is TGTGCCAGCAGTTTATCAATATTGGTAGGAGCGAACACCGGGGAGCTGTTTTTT. This codes for CASSLSILVGANTGELFF.

The chain combines TRBV5-1 with TRBJ1-2; TRBD1 matches at 7 bases. CDR3 length equals 17 residues. From germline, CDR1 is SGHRS and CDR2 YFSETQ. V was pared by 0 bases and J by 1 base, with 9 bases of the junction left unmatched. This CDR3 reads CASSLDVRGKINYGYTF. The CDR3 DNA follows: TGCGCCAGCAGCTTGGATGTCAGGGGGAAAATTAACTATGGCTACACCTTC.

The chain links TRBV4-1 to TRBJ2-2; unclear D gene. Germline CDR1 is MGHRA and CDR2 is YSYEKL. This CDR3 is 15 amino acids long. Trimming cost V 5 bases and J 2 bases, with 12 bases left between them. DNA of the CDR3: TGCGCCAGCAGCGTCCCGAGCGTCAACACCGGGGAGCTGTTTTTT. Its protein product is CASSVPSVNTGELFF.

The chain joins TRBV6-5 to TRBJ2-3; 10 bases are shared with TRBD1. Germline CDR1 MNHEY, CDR2 SVGAGI. This CDR3 region has 15 residues. V gave up 6 bases and J gave up 4 bases; unmatched junction bases: 7. CDR3: CASRAGTGAADTQYF. The CDR3 DNA follows: TGTGCCAGCAGGGCCGGGACAGGGGCTGCAGATACGCAGTATTTT.

The rearrangement joins TRBV13 to TRBJ1-4; TRBD1 agrees at 9 bases. This CDR3 has 18 amino acids. Germline V CDR1 and CDR2: PRHDT, FYEKMQ (reference sequence). After removal of 2 bases from V and 0 bases from J, the junction contained 7 bases not matched to a gene. The CDR3 spells CASSLKGQGPSTNEKLFF. CDR3 nucleotide sequence: TGTGCCAGCAGCTTAAAAGGACAGGGGCCCTCAACTAATGAAAAACTGTTTTTT.

This chain links TRBV27 with TRBJ2-5, with 7 nucleotides matching TRBD1. The trim removed 3 bases at V and 4 bases at J, leaving 5 bases unmatched. In germline, CDR1 is MNHEY, CDR2 SMNVEV (reference sequence). This CDR3 comprises 14 residues. Here the CDR3 DNA reads TGTGCCAGCAGTTTTTGGGACAGCACAGAGACCCAGTACTTC. This encodes CASSFWDSTETQYF.

This clone showed up just once. The rearrangement joins TRBV7-3 to TRBJ2-1, with D possibly matching TRBD2 (5 bases). The CDR3 totals 13 residues. The germline V gene encodes CDR1 SGHTA and CDR2 FQGTGA. The V and J ends lost 2 bases and 8 bases respectively, with 10 bases between them. DNA of the CDR3: TGTGCCAGCAGCTTAGAAGGAGGCGATGAGCAGTTCTTC. Encoded protein: CASSLEGGDEQFF.

The rearrangement joins TRBV11-3 to TRBJ2-7; a weak D match, TRBD2 (6 bases). The CDR3 length is 14 residues. In germline, CDR1 is SGHNT, CDR2 YENEEA. V was trimmed by 6 bases and J by 2 bases, leaving 14 bases between them. CDR3: CASSSAAGPYEQYF. Here the CDR3 DNA reads TGTGCCAGCAGTTCTGCGGCGGGACCCTACGAGCAGTACTTC.

V usage is TRBV9 and J usage is TRBJ2-7, with 8 bases that match TRBD2. The CDR3 loop spans 21 amino acids. Germline assignment: CDR1 SGDLS and CDR2 YYNGEE. J gave up 3 bases and V 0 bases, and 23 bases lay outside the gene matches. The DNA of the CDR3 is TGTGCCAGCAGCGTAGAGCGGGAAATAGAGCGGGAGTGGCCTCCTTGCTACGAGCAGTACTTC. It is translated as CASSVEREIEREWPPCYEQYF.

The chain combines TRBV7-9 with TRBJ2-7; 7 bases fit TRBD2. Germline CDR1 reads SEHNR; CDR2 reads FQNEAQ (reference sequence). This CDR3 contains 12 residues. Losses at the gene ends were 5 bases for V and 3 bases for J; bases not matched to a gene: 1. Here the CDR3 reads CASSRGDYEQYF. The CDR3 DNA sequence: TGTGCCAGCAGCCGGGGGGACTACGAGCAGTACTTC.

The chain links TRBV19 to TRBJ2-4; 9 positions agree with TRBD1. V was clipped by 5 bases and J by 8 bases; unmatched bases: 7. Germline lookup yields CDR1 LNHDA and CDR2 SQIVND (reference sequence). This CDR3 has 14 amino acids. CDR3 bases: TGTGCCAGTAGTTTCGGGACAGGGTTGGACATTCAGTACTTC. It is translated as CASSFGTGLDIQYF.

V and J are TRBV6-5 and TRBJ2-7; 8 bases are shared with TRBD1. From germline, CDR1 is MNHEY and CDR2 SVGAGI. The V segment lost 0 bases and the J segment 1 base; nucleotides outside the gene matches: 2. The CDR3 runs 15 residues. The CDR3 nucleotides are TGTGCCAGCAGTTACTCGGGACAGGTGTCCTACGAGCAGTACTTC. Its translation: CASSYSGQVSYEQYF.

The table lists this clone with a count of one. The genes are TRBV5-5 and TRBJ2-7; 7 nucleotides match TRBD1. V lost 5 bases to trimming and J lost 1 base; unmatched junction nucleotides: 3. The CDR3 runs to 13 residues. Germline CDR1 SGHKS, CDR2 YYEKEE (reference sequence). CDR3 sequence: CASRGTVSYEQYF. In nucleotides, the CDR3 is TGTGCCAGCAGAGGGACAGTTTCCTACGAGCAGTACTTC. Filled out from reference TRBV5-5 and TRBJ2-7, the complete variable domain reads DAGVTQSPTHLIKTRGQQVTLRCSPISGHKSVSWYQQVLGQGPQFIFQYYEKEERGRGNFPDRFSARQFPNYSSELNVNALLLGDSALYLCASRGTVSYEQYFGPGTRLTVT.